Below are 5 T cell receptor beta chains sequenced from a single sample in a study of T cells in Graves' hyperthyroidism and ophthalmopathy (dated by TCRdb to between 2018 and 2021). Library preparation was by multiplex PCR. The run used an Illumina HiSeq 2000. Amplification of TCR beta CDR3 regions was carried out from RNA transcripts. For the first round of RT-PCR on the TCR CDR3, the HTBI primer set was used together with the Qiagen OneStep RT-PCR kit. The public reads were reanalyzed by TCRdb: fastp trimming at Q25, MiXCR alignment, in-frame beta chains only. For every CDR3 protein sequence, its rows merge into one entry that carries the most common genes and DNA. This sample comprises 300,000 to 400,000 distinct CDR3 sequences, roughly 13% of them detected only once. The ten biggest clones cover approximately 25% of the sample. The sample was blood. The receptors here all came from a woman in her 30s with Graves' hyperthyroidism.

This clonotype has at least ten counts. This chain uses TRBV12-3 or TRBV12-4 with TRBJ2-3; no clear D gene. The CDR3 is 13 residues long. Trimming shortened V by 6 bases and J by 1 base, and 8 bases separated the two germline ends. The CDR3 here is CASSNRGTDTQYF. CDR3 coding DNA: TGTGCCAGCAGCAACCGGGGCACAGATACGCAGTATTTT.

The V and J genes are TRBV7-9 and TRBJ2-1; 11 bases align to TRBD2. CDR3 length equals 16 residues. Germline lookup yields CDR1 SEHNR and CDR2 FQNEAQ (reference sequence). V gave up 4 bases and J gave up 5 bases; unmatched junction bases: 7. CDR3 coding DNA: TGTGCCAGCAGCTCTCAACTAGCGGGAGCCCACAATGAGCAGTTCTTC. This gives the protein CASSSQLAGAHNEQFF.

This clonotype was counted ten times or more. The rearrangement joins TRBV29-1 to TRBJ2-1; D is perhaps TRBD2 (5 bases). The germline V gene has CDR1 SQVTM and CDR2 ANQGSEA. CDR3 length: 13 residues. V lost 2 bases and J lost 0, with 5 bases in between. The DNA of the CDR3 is TGCAGCGTTGAACGGGACTCCTACAATGAGCAGTTCTTC. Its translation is CSVERDSYNEQFF.

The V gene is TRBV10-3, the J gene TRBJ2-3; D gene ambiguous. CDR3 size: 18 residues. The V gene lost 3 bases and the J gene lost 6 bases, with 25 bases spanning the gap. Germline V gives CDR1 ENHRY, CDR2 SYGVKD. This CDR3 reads CAISDRSPPTASADTQYF. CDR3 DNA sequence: TGTGCCATCAGTGATCGGAGTCCCCCAACAGCCTCCGCGGATACGCAGTATTTT.

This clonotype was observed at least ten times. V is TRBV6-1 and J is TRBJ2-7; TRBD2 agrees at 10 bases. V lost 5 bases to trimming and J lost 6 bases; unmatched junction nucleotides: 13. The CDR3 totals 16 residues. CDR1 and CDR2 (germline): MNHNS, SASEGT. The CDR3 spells CASSRLLAGRRAEQYF. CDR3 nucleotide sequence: TGTGCCAGCAGTCGTCTACTAGCGGGAAGGAGGGCCGAGCAGTACTTC.